The rows below give T cell receptor beta chains drawn from one sample of a study of blood T cell dynamics during melanoma immunotherapy. Only in-frame clones appear in the TCRdb table, and some are missing; sequencing was by immunoSEQ multiplex PCR. The data contain 10,000 to 13,000 clones, approximately 90% of them singletons. The sequencing used blood, collected from a patient treated with checkpoint blockade. The receptors here all came from a human donor with melanoma. The CDR3 runs from the conserved cysteine through the conserved F or W. The D gene is left open where the match is weak. Not every row has a clone size; where given, it reads once, few, many or a size class.

J gene | clone size | CDR3 length | D gene | V gene | CDR3 DNA | CDR3 protein
TRBJ2-3 | . | 15 | . | TRBV28 | TGTGCCAGCAGTTCACCGGGAGTAGGGACAGATACGCAGTATTTT | CASSSPGVGTDTQYF
TRBJ1-1 | . | 15 | TRBD1 | TRBV11-2 | TGTGCCAGCAGCTTCTCGACAGGGGGTGGCACTGAAGCTTTCTTT | CASSFSTGGGTEAFF
TRBJ2-3 | . | 14 | TRBD1 | TRBV5-1 | TGCGCCAGCAGCCTGGGACAGAACACAGATACGCAGTATTTT | CASSLGQNTDTQYF
TRBJ1-5 | . | 15 | . | TRBV15 | TGTGCCACCAGCAGAGATCTCAGGAAGAATCAGCCCCAGCATTTT | CATSRDLRKNQPQHF
TRBJ1-1 | . | 12 | . | TRBV11-2 | TGTGCCAGCAGCCCTGGTGTGGATGAAGCTTTCTTT | CASSPGVDEAFF
TRBJ2-2 | few | 14 | . | TRBV2 | TGTGCCAGCAGTTCCGGGACCTACACCGGGGAGCTGTTTTTT | CASSSGTYTGELFF
TRBJ1-1 | . | 14 | . | TRBV7-2 | TGTGCCAGCAGCCGAACGGGACCTAAGACTGAAGCTTTCTTT | CASSRTGPKTEAFF
TRBJ1-6 | . | 13 | . | TRBV19 | TGTGCCAGTAAGACGGATTATAATTCACCCCTCCACTTT | CASKTDYNSPLHF
TRBJ2-2 | . | 16 | TRBD1 | TRBV15 | TGTGCCACCAGCAGAGTAACAGGGGGAAGGACCGGGGAGCTGTTTTTT | CATSRVTGGRTGELFF
TRBJ1-2 | . | 14 | . | TRBV30 | TGTGCCTGGAGTTCCGGAGGACTCTCATATGGCTACACCTTC | CAWSSGGLSYGYTF
TRBJ1-2 | once | 14 | . | TRBV18 | TGTGCCAGCTCATCACGTGGGACAAACTATGGCTACACCTTC | CASSSRGTNYGYTF
TRBJ1-3 | . | 14 | . | TRBV30 | TGTGCCTGGACCGGGGTGTCCACTGGAAACACCATATATTTT | CAWTGVSTGNTIYF
TRBJ1-1 | . | 15 | . | TRBV9 | TGTGCCAGCAGCTTAAACCGGGCCGGGGGCACTGAAGCTTTCTTT | CASSLNRAGGTEAFF
TRBJ1-1 | . | 12 | . | TRBV7-8 | TGTGCCAGCAGCACCCCGACTTCCGAAGCTTTCTTT | CASSTPTSEAFF
TRBJ2-1 | . | 15 | TRBD1 | TRBV18 | TGTGCCACCCCGCCAAGACAGGGGGCCTACAATGAGCAGTTCTTC | CATPPRQGAYNEQFF
TRBJ2-1 | . | 15 | . | TRBV7-2 | TGTGCCAGCAGCTTAGATAGCACAGCTAACAATGAGCAGTTCTTC | CASSLDSTANNEQFF
TRBJ1-5 | few | 17 | . | TRBV4-1 | TGCGCCAGCAGCCATGGGACTCGGACAGATTACCGACAGCCCCAGCATTTT | CASSHGTRTDYRQPQHF
TRBJ1-5 | . | 15 | TRBD1 | TRBV19 | TGTGCCAGTAGTATTGACAGGGGGGACAATCAGCCCCAGCATTTT | CASSIDRGDNQPQHF
TRBJ1-6 | . | 16 | TRBD1 | TRBV2 | TGTGCCAGCAGTGAAGCGCAAAACAGGGGAAATTCACCCCTCCACTTT | CASSEAQNRGNSPLHF
TRBJ1-2 | . | 12 | . | TRBV2 | TGTGCCAGCAGTGTGACGGGGGATGGCTACACCTTC | CASSVTGDGYTF
TRBJ1-3 | . | 14 | . | TRBV7-2 | TGTGCCAGCAGCTTAGCGCTGGGGGGAAACACCATATATTTT | CASSLALGGNTIYF
TRBJ1-1 | . | 14 | . | TRBV4-2 | TGTGCCAGCAGCCCCAGAGGGTTAAGAACTGAAGCTTTCTTT | CASSPRGLRTEAFF
TRBJ2-7 | . | 14 | . | TRBV7-7 | TGTGCCAGCAGCTTGCAGCAGGGCCCCTACGAGCAGTACTTC | CASSLQQGPYEQYF
TRBJ2-7 | . | 14 | TRBD1 | TRBV6-5 | TGTGCCAGCAGTAACCGGGACAGCGCCTACGAGCAGTACTTC | CASSNRDSAYEQYF
TRBJ2-1 | . | 17 | TRBD2 | TRBV7-3 | TGTGCCAGCAGCCGCCTCCCGACTAGCGGGGGGGCAGATGAGCAGTTCTTC | CASSRLPTSGGADEQFF
TRBJ2-6 | . | 17 | TRBD1 | TRBV28 | TGTGCCAGCAGCCCCGGGACAGTCCGCTCTGGGGCCAACGTCCTGACTTTC | CASSPGTVRSGANVLTF
TRBJ2-7 | . | 15 | TRBD2 | TRBV6-5 | TGTGCCAGCAGTTCCCCAGCGGGGGTTACCTACGAGCAGTACTTC | CASSSPAGVTYEQYF
TRBJ2-7 | . | 15 | TRBD2 | TRBV7-3 | TGTGCCAGCAGCTTATCCAGCGGGGGCGCCTACGAGCAGTACTTC | CASSLSSGGAYEQYF
TRBJ1-1 | few | 13 | . | TRBV15 | TGTGCCACCACCCTCGGTCTGAACACTGAAGCTTTCTTT | CATTLGLNTEAFF
TRBJ1-2 | . | 15 | TRBD1 | TRBV30 | TGTGCCTGGACCGGAGGCCCGGGACAGGGGGTTGGCTACACCTTC | CAWTGGPGQGVGYTF
TRBJ1-2 | once | 11 | . | TRBV29-1 | TGCAGCGACAGGGTCGACTATGGCTACACCTTC | CSDRVDYGYTF
TRBJ2-7 | . | 13 | . | TRBV5-1 | TGCGCCAGCAGATCCCCGAGCTCCTACGAGCAGTACTTC | CASRSPSSYEQYF
TRBJ2-3 | . | 14 | TRBD2 | TRBV29-1 | TGCAGCGTTTTTGGGGCGGGAGGCACAGATACGCAGTATTTT | CSVFGAGGTDTQYF
TRBJ1-6 | . | 13 | . | TRBV27 | TGTGCCAGCAGGGACCAACCCAATTCACCCCTCCACTTT | CASRDQPNSPLHF
TRBJ1-4 | . | 14 | . | TRBV7-2 | TGTGCCAGCAGCTTAGATTCAACTAATGAAAAACTGTTTTTT | CASSLDSTNEKLFF
TRBJ1-3 | few | 16 | . | TRBV19 | TGTGCCAGTAGTATAGAAATGACAGACTCTGGAAACACCATATATTTT | CASSIEMTDSGNTIYF
TRBJ2-2 | . | 14 | . | TRBV6-5 | TGTGCCAGCAGCCGGAGCGAATTCACCGGGGAGCTGTTTTTT | CASSRSEFTGELFF
TRBJ1-1 | . | 14 | TRBD1 | TRBV5-1 | TGCGCCAGCAGCTTGCCCGGGACAGAAACTGAAGCTTTCTTT | CASSLPGTETEAFF
TRBJ1-2 | . | 14 | TRBD1 | TRBV6-5 | TGTGCCAGCAGCAGGACAGGGGGCCCCGGTGGCTACACCTTC | CASSRTGGPGGYTF
TRBJ1-1 | . | 14 | . | TRBV19 | TGTGCCAGTAGTATATCCAGGGGGAACACTGAAGCTTTCTTT | CASSISRGNTEAFF
TRBJ2-3 | once | 12 | . | TRBV30 | TGTGCCTGGAGTGTTAGCACAGATACGCAGTATTTT | CAWSVSTDTQYF
TRBJ1-2 | once | 14 | . | TRBV14 | TGTGCCAGCAGCCAAGATCGGCCGGGGTCGGGCTACACCTTC | CASSQDRPGSGYTF
TRBJ1-4 | . | 18 | TRBD1 | TRBV7-6 | TGTGCCAGCAGCTTAGCGGGACAGGGCTTAGCGACTAATGAAAAACTGTTTTTT | CASSLAGQGLATNEKLFF
TRBJ1-4 | . | 14 | . | TRBV6-1 | TGTGCCAGCAGTGAAGTAGGGCGGGGCGTGCGACTGTTTTTT | CASSEVGRGVRLFF
TRBJ1-2 | . | 14 | . | TRBV7-9 | TGTGCCAGCAGCTTGGCAGACAGGACCTATGGCTACACCTTC | CASSLADRTYGYTF
TRBJ1-6 | . | 15 | . | TRBV28 | TGTGCCAGCAGTCGAGCTCTTGGTTATAATTCACCCCTCCACTTT | CASSRALGYNSPLHF
TRBJ1-1 | few | 10 | . | TRBV20-1 | TGCAGTGCTAGCTACACGGAAGCTTTCTTT | CSASYTEAFF
TRBJ2-2 | . | 17 | . | TRBV9 | TGTGCCAGCAGCGCCGTTGGGGGGGCAACGAACACCGGGGAGCTGTTTTTT | CASSAVGGATNTGELFF
TRBJ2-2 | . | 19 | TRBD1 | TRBV4-3 | TGCGCCAGCAGCCGCCGTCCCTTCAGGACAGGGGGTAACACCGGGGAGCTGTTTTTT | CASSRRPFRTGGNTGELFF
TRBJ2-5 | . | 15 | TRBD1 | TRBV4-2 | TGTGCCAGCAGCCGGTCCGGGACAGGGTTAGAGACCCAGTACTTC | CASSRSGTGLETQYF
TRBJ2-7 | few | 15 | . | TRBV6-1 | TGTGCCAGCAGTGAGCCCGGGGGGCCCTCCTACGAGCAGTACTTC | CASSEPGGPSYEQYF
TRBJ1-2 | . | 12 | . | TRBV12-5 | TGTGCTAGTGGTTTGTCGGGATGGGGCTACACCTTC | CASGLSGWGYTF
TRBJ1-1 | . | 14 | . | TRBV21-1 | TGTGCCAGCAACAGACAGGGGGGGAAGGCTGAAGCTTTCTTT | CASNRQGGKAEAFF
TRBJ1-2 | . | 15 | . | TRBV7-2 | TGTGCCAGCAGCGAACCGGCGGGCGGCATGATAGGCTACACCTTC | CASSEPAGGMIGYTF
TRBJ1-2 | once | 14 | . | TRBV6-1 | TGTGCCAGCACCTCATCGGGGGTACCGGGGGGCTACACCTTC | CASTSSGVPGGYTF